These T cell receptor beta chains were read from a single sample in a study of tumor and adjacent non-tumor tissue in lung cancer. In TCRdb, the multiplex PCR reads were re-called with MiXCR into one record per CDR3 protein. Among about 82,000 distinct CDR3 sequences listed, around 77% were seen once. Sample: lung tumor tissue. The source of these receptors is a woman between 50 and 59 years old with non-small cell lung cancer. CDR3s include the opening cysteine and the closing phenylalanine or tryptophan. D genes are given only for firm matches. Size tells how often a clone was seen (once, few, many) or the class of an expanded clone, and some rows leave it out.

j_call clone_size cdr3_length d_call v_call cdr3_nt cdr3_aa
TRBJ1-2 NA 16 TRBD1 TRBV6-5 TGTGCCAGCAGTTACGGGGGACAGGGTCTCAGCTATGGCTACACCTTC CASSYGGQGLSYGYTF
TRBJ2-3 many 16 NA TRBV5-1 TGCGCCAGCAGCTTGGAAGGCGCTACCCCCCGGGATACGCAGTATTTT CASSLEGATPRDTQYF
TRBJ1-5 NA 15 NA TRBV4-2 TGTGCCAGCAGCCACGACCTCACTAGCAATCAGCTCCAACATTTT CASSHDLTSNQLQHF
TRBJ2-1 many 16 TRBD2 TRBV6-6 TGTGCCAGCAGAGACAGAGCGGGAGGGTCCTACAATGAGCAGTTCTTC CASRDRAGGSYNEQFF
TRBJ2-7 NA 14 TRBD1 TRBV12-3/TRBV12-4 TGTACCAGCAATTTCCCGGACAGGGTAAACGAGCAGTACTTC CTSNFPDRVNEQYF
TRBJ2-7 NA 14 NA TRBV6-6 TGTGCCAGCAGTTACTCCGAAGTAGCGGACGAGCAGTACTTC CASSYSEVADEQYF
TRBJ2-1 few 15 NA TRBV7-2 TGTGCCAGCAGCTTAAGGGCAGCTACCAGCAATGAGCAGTTCTTC CASSLRAATSNEQFF
TRBJ1-6 NA 16 NA TRBV6-5 TGTGCTAGCAGTCCCCTCATGGACAGCAATAATTCACCCCTCCACTTT CASSPLMDSNNSPLHF
TRBJ2-1 NA 15 NA TRBV6-6 TGTGCCAGCAGTCCCGGCGTGGGAGCGGACAATGAGGAGTTCTTC CASSPGVGADNEEFF
TRBJ1-3 NA 16 TRBD1 TRBV4-1 TGCGCCAGCAGCCAAGAATGGACAGGGGTCTGTAACACCATATATTTT CASSQEWTGVCNTIYF
TRBJ2-7 once 13 NA TRBV6-5 TGTGCAAGCCGTTACTCGAGAGGCCACGAGCAGTACTTC CASRYSRGHEQYF
TRBJ2-2 NA 16 TRBD2 TRBV20-1 TGCAGTGCCAGGGGGCTAGCGGGAGTTTACACCGGGGAGCTGTTTTTT CSARGLAGVYTGELFF
TRBJ2-4 NA 16 TRBD2 TRBV28 TGTGTCAGCAGTTCGACTAGCGGGAGGTTTGGAAACATTCGGTACTTC CVSSSTSGRFGNIRYF
TRBJ2-3 NA 16 TRBD2 TRBV5-1 TGCGCCAGCAGCTCGGGATTAGCGGGCGGCACATATACGCAGTATTTT CASSSGLAGGTYTQYF
TRBJ2-5 NA 14 TRBD2 TRBV4-1 TGCGCCAGTAGCGGGGTGATTTACCAAGAGACCCAGTACTTC CASSGVIYQETQYF
TRBJ2-6 NA 16 NA TRBV6-6 TGTACCAGCAATGTTCCAGGGAGCTCTGGGGCCAACGTCCTGACTTTC CTSNVPGSSGANVLTF
TRBJ2-1 NA 14 NA TRBV4-2 TGTGTCAGCAGCACCCGTGACCTTTACAATGAGCAGTTCTTC CVSSTRDLYNEQFF
TRBJ2-7 NA 12 NA TRBV29-1 TGCAGCGTGGAGATGCAGAGCTACGAACAGTACTTC CSVEMQSYEQYF
TRBJ2-1 NA 13 TRBD1 TRBV12-3/TRBV12-4 TGTGCCGGCAGCTTAGCAGGGGGCAGTGAGCAGTTCTTC CAGSLAGGSEQFF
TRBJ2-7 NA 14 NA TRBV20-1 TGCAGTGTCCTAAGGCGACAGAGCTCCTACGGGCAGTACTTC CSVLRRQSSYGQYF
TRBJ1-3 NA 14 NA TRBV6-6 TGTACCAGCATTCAACAATCCCCTGGAAACACCATATATTTT CTSIQQSPGNTIYF
TRBJ2-1 NA 11 NA TRBV6-1 TGTGCCAGCACCCTGGTCGATGACCAGTTCTTC CASTLVDDQFF
TRBJ2-4 NA 17 NA TRBV10-3 TGTGCCATCAGTGAGTCGATACTGGGGGAAGCCAAATATATTCAGTACTTC CAISESILGEAKYIQYF
TRBJ2-1 NA 16 TRBD2 TRBV11-2 TGTGCCAACAGCCTCGGTGGGTTAGCGGGATTAGGTGAGCAGTTCTTC CANSLGGLAGLGEQFF
TRBJ2-1 few 13 NA TRBV19 TGTGCCAGTAGTACTACGGCTAGGAATGAGCAGTTCTTC CASSTTARNEQFF
TRBJ2-5 NA 15 TRBD2 TRBV6-1 TGTGCCAGCAGCGGACTAGCGGGAGACCAAGAGATCCAGTACTTC CASSGLAGDQEIQYF
TRBJ2-3 NA 12 NA TRBV12-3/TRBV12-4 TGTGCCAGCAGTCCAACAGGGACGAAGGAGTATTTT CASSPTGTKEYF
TRBJ2-7 NA 14 TRBD1 TRBV6-5 TGTGCCAGGAGCTACATCGGGACAGCCTATGAGCAGTACTTC CARSYIGTAYEQYF
TRBJ2-1 NA 15 NA TRBV28 TGCGCCAGCAGTTTTCCGCCGAGCTCCTACAATAAGCAGTTCTTC CASSFPPSSYNKQFF
TRBJ2-1 NA 13 TRBD2 TRBV12-3/TRBV12-4 TGTGCCAGCAGTTTCGGGAGGGGCTATGAGCAGTTCTTC CASSFGRGYEQFF
TRBJ2-2 NA 12 NA TRBV12-3/TRBV12-4 TGTACCAGCAGCGTCAACACCGGGGAGCTCTTTTTT CTSSVNTGELFF
TRBJ2-7 NA 14 NA TRBV10-2 TGCGCCAGGGATACAGACGGTTCAAGGTACGAGCAGTACTTC CARDTDGSRYEQYF
TRBJ2-1 NA 15 NA TRBV29-1 TGCAGCGTTGAACTGTTTGGGAGCTCTTACAATGAGCAGTTCTTC CSVELFGSSYNEQFF
TRBJ2-3 NA 11 NA TRBV6-1 TGTGCTAGCAGTGTCAGGGGTACGCAGTTTTTT CASSVRGTQFF
TRBJ2-1 NA 12 NA TRBV6-1 TGTGCCAGTAGTAACTGGAGGAATGAGCAGTTCTTC CASSNWRNEQFF
TRBJ2-3 NA 12 NA TRBV14 TGTGTCAGCAAATCAGCTGAAAATACGCAGTATTTT CVSKSAENTQYF
TRBJ2-5 NA 16 TRBD1 TRBV5-4 TGTGCCAACAGCGCAAGACAGGGGAACATTCGAGAGACCCAGTACTTC CANSARQGNIRETQYF